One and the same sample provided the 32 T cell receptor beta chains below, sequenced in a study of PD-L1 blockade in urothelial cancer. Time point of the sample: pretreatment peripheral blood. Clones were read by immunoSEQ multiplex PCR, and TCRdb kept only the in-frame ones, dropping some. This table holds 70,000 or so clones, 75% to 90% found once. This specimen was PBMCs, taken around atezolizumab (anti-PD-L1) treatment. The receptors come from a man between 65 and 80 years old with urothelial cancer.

The CDR3 protein is CATSRVKLSGENEQFF. The CDR3 DNA sequence: TGTGCCACCAGCAGAGTGAAATTAAGCGGGGAAAATGAGCAGTTCTTC. This rearrangement joins TRBV15 to TRBJ2-1, with 7 bases lining up with TRBD2. Germline CDR1 and CDR2: LNHNV and YYDKDF (reference sequence). V lost 1 base, J lost 7 bases, and 10 bases stayed unmatched. The CDR3 loop spans 16 amino acids.

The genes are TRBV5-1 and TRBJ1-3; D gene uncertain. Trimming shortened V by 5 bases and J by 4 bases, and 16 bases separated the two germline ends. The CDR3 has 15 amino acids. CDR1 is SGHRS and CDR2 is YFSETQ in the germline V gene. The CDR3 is CASRVGSSAGNTIYF. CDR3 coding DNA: TGCGCCAGCAGAGTAGGGAGCTCTGCGGGAAACACCATATATTTT.

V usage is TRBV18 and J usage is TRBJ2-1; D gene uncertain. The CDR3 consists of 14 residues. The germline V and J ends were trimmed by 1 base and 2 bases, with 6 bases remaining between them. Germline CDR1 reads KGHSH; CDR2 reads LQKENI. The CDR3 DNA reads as TGTGCCAGCTCACCACTAGCAGCCTACAATGAGCAGTTCTTC. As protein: CASSPLAAYNEQFF.

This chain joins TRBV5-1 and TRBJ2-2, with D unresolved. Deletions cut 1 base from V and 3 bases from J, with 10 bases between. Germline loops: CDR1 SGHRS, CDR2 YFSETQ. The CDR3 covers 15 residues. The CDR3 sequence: CASSLRVADTGELFF. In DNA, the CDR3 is TGCGCCAGCAGCTTGCGGGTTGCGGACACCGGGGAGCTGTTTTTT.

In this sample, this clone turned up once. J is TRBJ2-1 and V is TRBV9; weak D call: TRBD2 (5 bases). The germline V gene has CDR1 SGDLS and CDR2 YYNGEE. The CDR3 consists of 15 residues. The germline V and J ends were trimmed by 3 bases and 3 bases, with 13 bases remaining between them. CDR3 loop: CASSEARGGYNEQFF. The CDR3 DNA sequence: TGTGCCAGCAGCGAGGCCCGGGGTGGCTACAATGAGCAGTTCTTC.

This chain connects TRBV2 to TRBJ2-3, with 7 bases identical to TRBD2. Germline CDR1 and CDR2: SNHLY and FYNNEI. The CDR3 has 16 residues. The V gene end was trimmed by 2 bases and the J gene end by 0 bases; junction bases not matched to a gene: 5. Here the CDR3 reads CASSEWVAGSTDTQYF. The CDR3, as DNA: TGTGCCAGCAGTGAATGGGTAGCGGGTAGCACAGATACGCAGTATTTT.

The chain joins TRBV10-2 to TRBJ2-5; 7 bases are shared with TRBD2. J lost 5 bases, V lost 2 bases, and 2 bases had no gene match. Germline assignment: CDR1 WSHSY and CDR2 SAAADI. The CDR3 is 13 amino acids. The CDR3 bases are TGCGCCAGCAGTGAGGTGGGGGGGGAGACCCAGTACTTC. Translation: CASSEVGGETQYF.

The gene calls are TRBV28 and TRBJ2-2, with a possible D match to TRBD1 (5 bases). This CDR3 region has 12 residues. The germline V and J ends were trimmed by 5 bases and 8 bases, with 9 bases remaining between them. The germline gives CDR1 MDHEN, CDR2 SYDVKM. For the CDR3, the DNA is TGTGCCAGCAGTGCAGGGCTAGGGGAGCTGTTTTTT. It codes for CASSAGLGELFF.

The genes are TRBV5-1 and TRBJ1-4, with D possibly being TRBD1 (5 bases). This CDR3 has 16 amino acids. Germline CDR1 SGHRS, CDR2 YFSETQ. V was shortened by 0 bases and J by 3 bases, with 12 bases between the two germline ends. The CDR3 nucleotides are TGCGCCAGCAGCTTGGGGCCAGGGAGGGCTAATGAAAAACTGTTTTTT. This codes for CASSLGPGRANEKLFF.

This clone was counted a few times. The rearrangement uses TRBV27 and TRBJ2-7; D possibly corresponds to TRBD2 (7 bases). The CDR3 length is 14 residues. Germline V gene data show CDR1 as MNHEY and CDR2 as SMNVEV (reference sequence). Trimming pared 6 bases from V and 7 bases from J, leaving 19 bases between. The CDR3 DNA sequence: TGTGCCAGCAGCCCAGGGACTACAGGGATAGAGCAGTACTTC. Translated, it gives CASSPGTTGIEQYF.

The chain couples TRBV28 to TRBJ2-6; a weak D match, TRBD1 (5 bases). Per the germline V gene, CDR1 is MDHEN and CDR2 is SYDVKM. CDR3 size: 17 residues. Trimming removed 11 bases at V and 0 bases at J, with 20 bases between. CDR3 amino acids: CAAIAGGASSGANVLTF. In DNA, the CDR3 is TGTGCCGCAATTGCAGGTGGGGCCAGCTCTGGGGCCAACGTCCTGACTTTC.

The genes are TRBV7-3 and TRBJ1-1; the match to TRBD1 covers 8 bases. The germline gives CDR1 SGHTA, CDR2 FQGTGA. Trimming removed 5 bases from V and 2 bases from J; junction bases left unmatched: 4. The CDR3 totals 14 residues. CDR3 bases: TGTGCCAGCAGCCCCGGACAGGGTAACACTGAAGCTTTCTTT. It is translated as CASSPGQGNTEAFF.

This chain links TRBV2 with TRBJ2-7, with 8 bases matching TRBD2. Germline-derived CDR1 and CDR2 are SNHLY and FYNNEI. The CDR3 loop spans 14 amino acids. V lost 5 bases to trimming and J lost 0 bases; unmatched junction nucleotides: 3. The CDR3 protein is CASSQREISYEQYF. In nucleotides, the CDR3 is TGTGCCAGCAGTCAGCGGGAGATCTCCTACGAGCAGTACTTC.

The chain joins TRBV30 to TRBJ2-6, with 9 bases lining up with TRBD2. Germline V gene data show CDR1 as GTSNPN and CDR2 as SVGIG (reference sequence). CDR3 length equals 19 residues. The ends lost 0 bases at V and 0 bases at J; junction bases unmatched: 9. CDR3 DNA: TGTGCCTGGAGTGTAAGTGGAGCGGGAGGACTCTCTGGGGCCAACGTCCTGACTTTC. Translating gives CAWSVSGAGGLSGANVLTF.

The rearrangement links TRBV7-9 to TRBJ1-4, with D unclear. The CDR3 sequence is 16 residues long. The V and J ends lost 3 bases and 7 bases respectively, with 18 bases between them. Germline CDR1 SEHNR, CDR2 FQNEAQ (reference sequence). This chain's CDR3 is CASSFLSGVGGEKLFF. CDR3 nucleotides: TGTGCCAGCAGCTTTCTGTCTGGCGTAGGCGGTGAAAAACTGTTTTTT.

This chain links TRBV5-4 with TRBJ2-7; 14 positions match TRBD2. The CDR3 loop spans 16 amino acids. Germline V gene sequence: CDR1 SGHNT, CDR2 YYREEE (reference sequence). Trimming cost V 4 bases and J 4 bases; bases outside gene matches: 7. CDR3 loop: CASSPGGTSGRYEQYF. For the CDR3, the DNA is TGTGCCAGCAGCCCAGGGGGGACTAGCGGGAGATACGAGCAGTACTTC.

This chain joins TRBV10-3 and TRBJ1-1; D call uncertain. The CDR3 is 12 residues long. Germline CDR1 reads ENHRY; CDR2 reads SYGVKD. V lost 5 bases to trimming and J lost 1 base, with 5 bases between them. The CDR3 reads CAISFGNTEAFF. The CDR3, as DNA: TGTGCCATCAGTTTCGGGAACACTGAAGCTTTCTTT.

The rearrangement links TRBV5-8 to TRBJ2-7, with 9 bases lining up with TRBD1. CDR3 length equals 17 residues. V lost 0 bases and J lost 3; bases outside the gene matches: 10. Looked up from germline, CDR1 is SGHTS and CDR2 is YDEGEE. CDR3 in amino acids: CASSLDQGQGWGYEQYF. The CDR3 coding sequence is TGTGCCAGCAGCTTGGACCAGGGACAGGGTTGGGGCTACGAGCAGTACTTC.

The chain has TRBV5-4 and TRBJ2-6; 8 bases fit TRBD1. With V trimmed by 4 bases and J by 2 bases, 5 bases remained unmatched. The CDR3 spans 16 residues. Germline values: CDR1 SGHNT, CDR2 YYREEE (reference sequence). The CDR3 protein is CASSPQGAAGANVLTF. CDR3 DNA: TGTGCCAGCAGCCCGCAGGGGGCGGCTGGGGCCAACGTCCTGACTTTC. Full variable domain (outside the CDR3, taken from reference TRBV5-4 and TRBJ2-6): ETGVTQSPTHLIKTRGQQVTLRCSSQSGHNTVSWYQQALGQGPQFIFQYYREEENGRGNFPPRFSGLQFPNYSSELNVNALELDDSALYLCASSPQGAAGANVLTFGAGSRLTVL.

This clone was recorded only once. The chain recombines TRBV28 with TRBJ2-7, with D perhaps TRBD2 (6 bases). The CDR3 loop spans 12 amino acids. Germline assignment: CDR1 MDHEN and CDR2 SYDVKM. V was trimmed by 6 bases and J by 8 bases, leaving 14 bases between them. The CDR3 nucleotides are TGTGCCAGCAGCTCGGCGGGGTTCCAGCAGTACTTC. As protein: CASSSAGFQQYF. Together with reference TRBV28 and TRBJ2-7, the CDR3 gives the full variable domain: DVKVTQSSRYLVKRTGEKVFLECVQDMDHENMFWYRQDPGLGLRLIYFSYDVKMKEKGDIPEGYSVSREKKERFSLILESASTNQTSMYLCASSSAGFQQYFGPGTRLTVT.

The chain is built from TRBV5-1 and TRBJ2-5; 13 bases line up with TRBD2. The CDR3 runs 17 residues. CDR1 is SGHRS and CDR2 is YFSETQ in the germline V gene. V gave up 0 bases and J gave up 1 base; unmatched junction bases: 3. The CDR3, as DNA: TGCGCCAGCAGCTTGGGGACTAGCGGGAGTATCCAAGAGACCCAGTACTTC. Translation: CASSLGTSGSIQETQYF.

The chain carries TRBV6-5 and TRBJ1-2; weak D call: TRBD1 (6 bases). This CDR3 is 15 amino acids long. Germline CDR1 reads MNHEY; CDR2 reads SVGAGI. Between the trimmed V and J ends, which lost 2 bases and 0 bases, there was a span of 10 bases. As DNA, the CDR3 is TGTGCCAGCAGTTACGGGGGGGCACCTAACTATGGCTACACCTTC. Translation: CASSYGGAPNYGYTF.

As DNA, the CDR3 is TGCGCCAGCAGCTTTTTTCCCGGGACTAGCGGGAGAGGCACCGGGGAGCTGTTTTTT. Amino acids: CASSFFPGTSGRGTGELFF. This chain joins TRBV5-1 and TRBJ2-2; TRBD2 agrees at 14 bases. Germline V gene lookup returns CDR1 SGHRS and CDR2 YFSETQ. The CDR3 sequence is 19 residues long. Trimming at V came to 2 bases and at J to 4 bases, leaving 10 bases not matched to a gene.

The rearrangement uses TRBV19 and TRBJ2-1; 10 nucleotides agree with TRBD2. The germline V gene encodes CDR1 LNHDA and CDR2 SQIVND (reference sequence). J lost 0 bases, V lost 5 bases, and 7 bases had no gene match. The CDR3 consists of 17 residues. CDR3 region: CASSAGLARSSYNEQFF. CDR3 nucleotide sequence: TGTGCCAGTAGTGCGGGACTAGCGCGAAGCTCCTACAATGAGCAGTTCTTC. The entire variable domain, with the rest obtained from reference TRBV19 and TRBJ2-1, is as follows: DGGITQSPKYLFRKEGQNVTLSCEQNLNHDAMYWYRQDPGQGLRLIYYSQIVNDFQKGDIAEGYSVSREKKESFPLTVTSAQKNPTAFYLCASSAGLARSSYNEQFFGPGTRLTVL.

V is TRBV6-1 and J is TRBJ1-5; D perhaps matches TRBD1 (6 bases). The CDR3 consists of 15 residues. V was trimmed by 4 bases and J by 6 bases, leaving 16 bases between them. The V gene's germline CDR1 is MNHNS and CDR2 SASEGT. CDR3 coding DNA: TGTGCCAGCAGTGTACTGTGGGGGCCCGGTCAGCCCCAGCATTTT. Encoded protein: CASSVLWGPGQPQHF.

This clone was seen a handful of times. The CDR3 reads CASTSGVRYGYTF. The CDR3 DNA reads TGTGCCAGCACCTCCGGGGTGCGCTATGGCTACACCTTC. The chain couples TRBV28 to TRBJ1-2; D is unresolved. Germline lookup yields CDR1 MDHEN and CDR2 SYDVKM. This CDR3 comprises 13 residues. The V end was cut by 7 bases, the J end by 4 bases, with 13 bases between.

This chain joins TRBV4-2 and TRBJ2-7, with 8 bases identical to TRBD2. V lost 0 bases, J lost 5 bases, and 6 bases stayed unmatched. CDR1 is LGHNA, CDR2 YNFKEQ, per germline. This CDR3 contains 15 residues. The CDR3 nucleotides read TGTGCCAGCAGCCAAGAAGCGGGAGTAAACGACGAGCAGTACTTC. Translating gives CASSQEAGVNDEQYF.

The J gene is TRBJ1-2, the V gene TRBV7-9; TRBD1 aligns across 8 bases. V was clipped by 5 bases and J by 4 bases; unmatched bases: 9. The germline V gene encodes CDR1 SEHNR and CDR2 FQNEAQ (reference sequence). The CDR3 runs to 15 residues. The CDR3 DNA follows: TGTGCCAGCAGCCATCTGGACAGGGAGTTCTATGGCTACACCTTC. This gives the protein CASSHLDREFYGYTF.

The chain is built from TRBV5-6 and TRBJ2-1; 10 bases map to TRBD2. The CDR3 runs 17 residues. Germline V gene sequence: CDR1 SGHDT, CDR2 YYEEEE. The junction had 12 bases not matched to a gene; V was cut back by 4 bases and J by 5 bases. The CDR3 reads CASSLRPAGGRDNEQFF. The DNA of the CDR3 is TGTGCCAGCAGCCTCCGCCCAGCGGGAGGGAGGGACAATGAGCAGTTCTTC.

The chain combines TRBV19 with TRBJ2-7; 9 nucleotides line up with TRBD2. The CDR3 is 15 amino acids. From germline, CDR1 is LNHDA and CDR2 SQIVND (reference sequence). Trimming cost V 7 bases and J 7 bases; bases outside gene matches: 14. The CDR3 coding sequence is TGTGCCAGTACTAAAGGAGGCGGGAGGGCCGAAGAGCAGTACTTC. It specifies CASTKGGGRAEEQYF.

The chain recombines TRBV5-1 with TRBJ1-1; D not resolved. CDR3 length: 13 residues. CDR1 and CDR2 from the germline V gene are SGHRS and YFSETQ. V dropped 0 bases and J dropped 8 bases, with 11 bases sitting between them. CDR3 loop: CASSLAGAPEAFF. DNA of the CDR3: TGCGCCAGCAGCTTGGCCGGTGCACCCGAAGCTTTCTTT.

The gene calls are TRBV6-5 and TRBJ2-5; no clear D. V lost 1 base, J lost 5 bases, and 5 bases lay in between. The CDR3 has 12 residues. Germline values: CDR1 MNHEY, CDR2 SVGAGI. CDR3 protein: CASSYFGETQYF. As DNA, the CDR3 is TGTGCCAGCAGTTACTTCGGTGAGACCCAGTACTTC.